This T cell receptor beta chain was captured in a study of blood T cell repertoires in COVID-19. Study details: Acute-phase and convalescent COVID-19 samples originated in the United States, Italy and Spain. PBMCs, B-cell-depleted T cells, or T cells were the source of the cDNA or gDNA that made up the material.

As handled by the study authors: Amplification from reference gene primers served as the basis for estimated nucleated cell counts. TCRdb's table, derived via immunoSEQ multiplex PCR, lists solely in-frame clones and lacks some. From that table come the V and J calls and clone size; the DNA was used to work out D and trimming. The table has some 74,000 clones, about 82% seen once. This clone was recorded only once. V lost 6 bases and J lost 4; bases outside the gene matches: 7. The CDR3 is made up of 15 amino acids. Per germline, CDR1 SNHLY and CDR2 FYNNEI. The chain recombines TRBV2 with TRBJ1-5; 9 nucleotides agree with TRBD1. The clonotype was recovered from an elderly woman with active or convalescent COVID-19. Sequenced: peripheral blood. CDR3 protein: CASSATGTGNQPQHF. CDR3 sequence (DNA): TGTGCCAGCAGCGCAACCGGGACAGGGAATCAGCCCCAGCATTTT.